The 12 T cell receptor beta chains below all came from one sample that was sequenced in a study of early T cells in non-severe SARS-CoV-2 infection. TCRdb re-called the 5' RACE reads with MiXCR, one entry per CDR3 protein. The sample lists about 60,000 distinct CDR3 sequences, around 12% occurring once. Sequencing used whole blood. These receptors were obtained from an adult who was a healthcare worker with PCR-confirmed SARS-CoV-2 infection or an uninfected control (not recorded which).

The gene calls are TRBV6-5 and TRBJ2-3; D call uncertain. This CDR3 region has 11 residues. The V end lost 7 bases, the J end lost 5 bases, and 7 bases lay between the germline ends. The germline CDR1 and CDR2 sequences are MNHEY and SVGAGI. The CDR3 bases are TGTGCCAGCAAGCTAGGAGATACGCAGTATTTT. This gives the protein CASKLGDTQYF.

This clonotype was observed at least ten times. This chain uses TRBV18 with TRBJ2-5; D not resolved. This CDR3 has 12 residues. Germline values: CDR1 KGHSH, CDR2 LQKENI. The V end lost 4 bases, the J end lost 0 bases, and 3 bases lay between the germline ends. CDR3 sequence reads: CASSRDQETQYF. DNA of the CDR3: TGTGCCAGCTCACGGGACCAAGAGACCCAGTACTTC.

The CDR3 sequence is CASSPRTSGRATGELFF. CDR3 sequence (DNA): TGTGCCAGCAGTCCTAGGACTAGCGGGAGGGCTACCGGGGAGCTGTTTTTT. The chain combines TRBV2 with TRBJ2-2; 15 nucleotides line up with TRBD2. With V trimmed by 5 bases and J by 5 bases, 6 bases remained unmatched. This CDR3 is built from 17 residues. Germline V gene lookup returns CDR1 SNHLY and CDR2 FYNNEI. Filled out from reference TRBV2 and TRBJ2-2, the complete variable domain reads EPEVTQTPSHQVTQMGQEVILRCVPISNHLYFYWYRQILGQKVEFLVSFYNNEISEKSEIFDDQFSVERPDGSNFTLKIRSTKLEDSAMYFCASSPRTSGRATGELFFGEGSRLTVL.

The sample holds many counts of this clonotype. CDR3 amino acids: CASSYNSNQPQHF. The CDR3 DNA sequence: TGTGCCAGCAGTTACAATAGCAATCAGCCCCAGCATTTT. V usage is TRBV6-6 and J usage is TRBJ1-5; no firm D call. The CDR3 sequence is 13 residues long. Germline V gene data show CDR1 as MNHNY and CDR2 as SVGAGI (reference sequence). Trimming cost V 2 bases and J 0 bases, with 2 bases left between them.

The rearrangement uses TRBV11-2 and TRBJ1-5, with D possibly TRBD1 on 5 matching bases. The V and J ends lost 1 base and 4 bases respectively, with 11 bases between them. CDR3 length equals 15 residues. Germline values: CDR1 SGHAT, CDR2 FQNNGV. The CDR3, as DNA: TGTGCCAGCAGCTTAGGGGGACGGGGAAATCAGCCCCAGCATTTT. Translating it yields CASSLGGRGNQPQHF.

This clonotype was counted ten times or more. The chain is built from TRBV7-2 and TRBJ1-5; a possible D gene is TRBD1 (6 bases). Trimming took 1 base from V and 1 from J, leaving 11 bases between them. This CDR3 is 16 amino acids long. CDR1 and CDR2 (germline): SGHTA, FQGNSA. The CDR3 loop reads CASSLVGTQSNQPQHF. CDR3 bases: TGTGCCAGCAGCTTAGTCGGGACACAGAGCAATCAGCCCCAGCATTTT.

This clonotype has ten or more counts. The chain has TRBV12-3 or TRBV12-4 and TRBJ2-1; D call uncertain. V lost 6 bases and J lost 7, with 13 bases in between. CDR3 size: 13 residues. The DNA for the CDR3 is TGTGCCAGCAGCCTAGAGGTGTCAAATGAGCAGTTCTTC. It yields the protein CASSLEVSNEQFF.

The chain couples TRBV10-2 to TRBJ2-7; the D gene is possibly TRBD1 (6 bases). Germline CDR1 WSHSY, CDR2 SAAADI. The CDR3 is made up of 12 amino acids. V lost 6 bases and J 2 bases, leaving 8 bases between the germline ends. The CDR3 nucleotides are TGCGCCAGCAGGGGGACACCCTACGAGCAGTACTTC. This sequence encodes CASRGTPYEQYF.

V is TRBV3-1 and J is TRBJ1-6; 7 nucleotides align to TRBD1. The ends lost 4 bases at V and 8 bases at J; junction bases unmatched: 5. The length of the CDR3 is 14 residues. CDR1 is LGHDT and CDR2 is YNNKEL in the germline V gene (reference sequence). CDR3 region: CASSPDDRDSPLHF. DNA for the CDR3: TGTGCCAGCAGCCCTGACGACAGGGATTCACCCCTCCACTTT.

This sequence joins TRBV20-1 and TRBJ1-5; D perhaps matches TRBD1 (5 bases). CDR3 size: 13 residues. The V and J ends lost 7 bases and 7 bases respectively, with 17 bases between them. The germline gives CDR1 DFQATT, CDR2 SNEGSKA (reference sequence). The DNA of the CDR3 is TGCAGTGTGGGGGGAAGGGTTGAACAGCCCCAGCATTTT. Translating gives CSVGGRVEQPQHF.

This clonotype was picked up many times. V and J are TRBV4-1 and TRBJ1-3; no firm D call. Germline V lookup: CDR1 MGHRA, CDR2 YSYEKL. The CDR3 loop spans 20 amino acids. Trimming took 2 bases from V and 0 from J, leaving 23 bases between them. The chain's CDR3 is CASSQRVLGGRGNSGNTIYF. As DNA, the CDR3 is TGCGCCAGCAGCCAACGCGTTTTAGGAGGTCGCGGGAACTCTGGAAACACCATATATTTT.

This clonotype came up many times. This chain uses TRBV20-1 with TRBJ2-1; D could derive from TRBD1 or TRBD2 (5 bases each). The germline gives CDR1 DFQATT, CDR2 SNEGSKA (reference sequence). Trimming left V 6 bases short and J 0 bases short, with 21 bases between. The CDR3 is made up of 17 amino acids. The CDR3 sequence: CSAILFPGRSSYNEQFF. The CDR3 DNA follows: TGCAGTGCCATACTATTCCCAGGGAGAAGCTCCTACAATGAGCAGTTCTTC.